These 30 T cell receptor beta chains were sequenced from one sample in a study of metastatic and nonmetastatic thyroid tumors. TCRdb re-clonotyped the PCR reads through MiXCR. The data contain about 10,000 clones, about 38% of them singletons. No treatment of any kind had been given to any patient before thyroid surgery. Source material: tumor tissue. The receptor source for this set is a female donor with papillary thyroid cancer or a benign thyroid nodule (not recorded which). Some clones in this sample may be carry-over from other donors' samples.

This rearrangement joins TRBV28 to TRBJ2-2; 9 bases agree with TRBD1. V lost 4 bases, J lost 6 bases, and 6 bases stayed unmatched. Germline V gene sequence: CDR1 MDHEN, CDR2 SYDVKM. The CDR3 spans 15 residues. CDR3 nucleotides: TGTGCCAGCAGTTCGGACAGGGGATCGCCCGGGGAGCTGTTTTTT. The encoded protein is CASSSDRGSPGELFF.

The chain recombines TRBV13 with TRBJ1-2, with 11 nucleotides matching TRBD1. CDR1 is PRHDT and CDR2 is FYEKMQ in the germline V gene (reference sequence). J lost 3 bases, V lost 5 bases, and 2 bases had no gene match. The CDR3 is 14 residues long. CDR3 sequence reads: CASSRTGGDYGYTF. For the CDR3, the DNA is TGTGCCAGCAGCAGGACAGGGGGCGACTATGGCTACACCTTC.

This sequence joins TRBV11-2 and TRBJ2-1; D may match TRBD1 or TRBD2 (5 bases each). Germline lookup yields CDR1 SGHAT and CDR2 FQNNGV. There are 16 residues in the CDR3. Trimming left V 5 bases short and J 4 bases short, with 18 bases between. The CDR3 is CASSDLSGRSYNEQFF. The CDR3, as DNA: TGTGCCAGCAGCGATTTATCGGGGCGTTCGTACAATGAGCAGTTCTTC.

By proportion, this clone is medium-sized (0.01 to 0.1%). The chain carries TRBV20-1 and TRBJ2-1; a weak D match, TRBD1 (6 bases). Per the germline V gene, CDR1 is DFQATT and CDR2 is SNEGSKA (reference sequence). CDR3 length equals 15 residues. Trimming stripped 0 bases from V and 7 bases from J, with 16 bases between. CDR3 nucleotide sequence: TGCAGTGCTAGAGAAATTTCAGGGGAGTGGAATGAGCAGTTCTTC. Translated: CSAREISGEWNEQFF.

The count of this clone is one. CDR3 loop: CSPDRSYEQYF. DNA of the CDR3: TGCAGCCCTGACAGGTCCTACGAGCAGTACTTC. The chain recombines TRBV20-1 with TRBJ2-7; tentative D call: TRBD1 (6 bases). The CDR3 has 11 residues. CDR1 is DFQATT and CDR2 is SNEGSKA in the germline V gene (reference sequence).

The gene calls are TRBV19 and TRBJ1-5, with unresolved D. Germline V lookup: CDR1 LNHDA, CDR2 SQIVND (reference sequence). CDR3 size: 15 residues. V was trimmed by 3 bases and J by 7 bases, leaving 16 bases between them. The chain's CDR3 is CASSIGTNGIQPQHF. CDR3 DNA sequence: TGTGCCAGTAGTATCGGAACAAACGGTATCCAGCCCCAGCATTTT.

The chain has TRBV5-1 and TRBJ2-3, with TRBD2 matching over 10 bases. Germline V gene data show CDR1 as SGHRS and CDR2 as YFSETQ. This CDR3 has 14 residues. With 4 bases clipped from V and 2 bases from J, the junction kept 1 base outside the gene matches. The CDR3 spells CASSLAGDTDTQYF. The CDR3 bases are TGCGCCAGCAGCCTAGCGGGGGACACAGATACGCAGTATTTT.

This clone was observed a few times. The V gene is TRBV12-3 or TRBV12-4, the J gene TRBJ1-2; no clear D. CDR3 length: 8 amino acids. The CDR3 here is CATDGYTF. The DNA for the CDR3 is TGTGCTACCGATGGCTACACCTTC.

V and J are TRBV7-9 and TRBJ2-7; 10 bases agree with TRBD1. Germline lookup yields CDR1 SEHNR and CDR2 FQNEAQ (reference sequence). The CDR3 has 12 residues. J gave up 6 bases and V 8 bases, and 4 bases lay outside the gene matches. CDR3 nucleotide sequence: TGTGCCAGCTTGGGGACAGGGGCCGAGCAGTACTTC. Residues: CASLGTGAEQYF.

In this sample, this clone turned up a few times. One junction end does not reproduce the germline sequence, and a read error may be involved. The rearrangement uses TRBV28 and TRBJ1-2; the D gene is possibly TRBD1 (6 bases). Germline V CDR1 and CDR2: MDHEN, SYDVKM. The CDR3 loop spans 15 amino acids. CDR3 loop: CASSGRGSPDYCYTF. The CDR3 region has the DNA TGTGCCAGCTCGGGGAGGGGGAGTCCGGACTATTGCTACACCTTC.

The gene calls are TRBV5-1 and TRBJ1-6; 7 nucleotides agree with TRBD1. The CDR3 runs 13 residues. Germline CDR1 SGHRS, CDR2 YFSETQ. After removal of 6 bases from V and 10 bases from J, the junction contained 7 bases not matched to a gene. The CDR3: CASTQGGQSPLHF. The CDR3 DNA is TGCGCCAGCACCCAGGGGGGGCAATCACCCCTCCACTTT.

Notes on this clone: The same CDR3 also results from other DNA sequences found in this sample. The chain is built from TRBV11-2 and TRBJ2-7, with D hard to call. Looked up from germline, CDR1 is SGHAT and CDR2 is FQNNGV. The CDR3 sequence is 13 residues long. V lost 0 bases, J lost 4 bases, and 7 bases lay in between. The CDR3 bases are TGTGCCAGCAGCTTAGATCCCTCGTACGAGCAGTACTTC. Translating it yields CASSLDPSYEQYF.

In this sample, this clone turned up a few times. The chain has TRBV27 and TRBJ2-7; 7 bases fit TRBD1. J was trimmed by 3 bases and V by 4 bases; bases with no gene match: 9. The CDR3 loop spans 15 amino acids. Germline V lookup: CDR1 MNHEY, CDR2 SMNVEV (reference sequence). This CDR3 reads CASSSRQGAYYEQYF. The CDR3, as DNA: TGTGCCAGCAGTTCCCGACAGGGCGCGTACTACGAGCAGTACTTC.

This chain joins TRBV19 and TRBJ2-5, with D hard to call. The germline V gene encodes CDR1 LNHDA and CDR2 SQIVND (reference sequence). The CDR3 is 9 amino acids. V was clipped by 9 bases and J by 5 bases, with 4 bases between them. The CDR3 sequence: CASRETQYF. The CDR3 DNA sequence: TGTGCCAGCAGGGAGACCCAGTACTTC.

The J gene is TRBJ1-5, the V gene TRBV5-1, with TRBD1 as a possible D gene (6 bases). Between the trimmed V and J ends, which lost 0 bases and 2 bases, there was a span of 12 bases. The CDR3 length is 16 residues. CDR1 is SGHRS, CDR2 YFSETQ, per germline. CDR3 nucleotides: TGCGCCAGCAGCTTGGCTGGGGGCGAAGGCAATCAGCCCCAGCATTTT. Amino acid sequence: CASSLAGGEGNQPQHF.

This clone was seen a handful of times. CDR3 nucleotides: TGCGCCAGCAGTGACGGGCAGGGACTTAACAATGAGCAGTTCTTC. It yields the protein CASSDGQGLNNEQFF. V gene TRBV10-1 combines with J gene TRBJ2-1; weak D call: TRBD2 (6 bases). Trimming left V 3 bases short and J 5 bases short, with 14 bases between. CDR1 is WNHNN, CDR2 SYGVQD, per germline (reference sequence). The CDR3 consists of 15 residues.

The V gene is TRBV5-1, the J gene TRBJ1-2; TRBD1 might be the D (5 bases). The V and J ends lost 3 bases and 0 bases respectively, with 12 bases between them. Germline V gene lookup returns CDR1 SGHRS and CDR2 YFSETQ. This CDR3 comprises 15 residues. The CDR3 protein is CASSSRTTSNYGYTF. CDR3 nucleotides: TGCGCCAGCAGCTCCCGGACAACATCTAACTATGGCTACACCTTC.

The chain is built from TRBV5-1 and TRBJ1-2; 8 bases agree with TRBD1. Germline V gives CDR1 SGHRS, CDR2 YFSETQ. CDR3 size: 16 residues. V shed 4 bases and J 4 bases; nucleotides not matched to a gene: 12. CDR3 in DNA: TGCGCCAGCAGCCCTATCACAGGGGGACCCGGCTATGGCTACACCTTC. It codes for CASSPITGGPGYGYTF.

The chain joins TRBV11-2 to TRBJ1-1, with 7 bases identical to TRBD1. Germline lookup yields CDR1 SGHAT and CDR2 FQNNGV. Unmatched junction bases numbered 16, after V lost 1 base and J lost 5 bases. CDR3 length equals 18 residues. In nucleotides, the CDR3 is TGTGCCAGCAGCTTAGGGAGGAACGGTAGAGGGGGCCGAACTGAAGCTTTCTTT. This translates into CASSLGRNGRGGRTEAFF. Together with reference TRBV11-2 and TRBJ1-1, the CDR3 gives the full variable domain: EAGVAQSPRYKIIEKRQSVAFWCNPISGHATLYWYQQILGQGPKLLIQFQNNGVVDDSQLPKDRFSAERLKGVDSTLKIQPAKLEDSAVYLCASSLGRNGRGGRTEAFFGQGTRLTVV.

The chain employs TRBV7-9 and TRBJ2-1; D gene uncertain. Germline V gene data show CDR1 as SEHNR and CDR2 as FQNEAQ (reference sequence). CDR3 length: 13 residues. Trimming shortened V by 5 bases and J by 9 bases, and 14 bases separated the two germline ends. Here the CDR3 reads CASSIDMGGEQFF. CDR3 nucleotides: TGTGCCAGCAGCATCGACATGGGCGGTGAGCAGTTCTTC.

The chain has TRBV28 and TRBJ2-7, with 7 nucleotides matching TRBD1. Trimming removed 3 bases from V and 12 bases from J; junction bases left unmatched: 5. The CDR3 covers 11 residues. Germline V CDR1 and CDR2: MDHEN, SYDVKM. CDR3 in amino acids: CASSFLGQTYF. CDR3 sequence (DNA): TGTGCCAGCAGTTTTCTGGGACAGACGTACTTC.

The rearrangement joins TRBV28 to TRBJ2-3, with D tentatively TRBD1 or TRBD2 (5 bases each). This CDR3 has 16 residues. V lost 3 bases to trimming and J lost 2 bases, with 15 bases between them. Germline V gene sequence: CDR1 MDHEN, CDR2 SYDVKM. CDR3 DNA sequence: TGTGCCAGCAGTTTGGTGGCCCCGGGACCCACAGATACGCAGTATTTT. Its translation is CASSLVAPGPTDTQYF. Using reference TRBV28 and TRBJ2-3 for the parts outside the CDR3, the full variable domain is DVKVTQSSRYLVKRTGEKVFLECVQDMDHENMFWYRQDPGLGLRLIYFSYDVKMKEKGDIPEGYSVSREKKERFSLILESASTNQTSMYLCASSLVAPGPTDTQYFGPGTRLTVL.

CDR3 DNA sequence: TGTGCCAGCTTCGGCGGGAGGAGCAATGAGCAGTTCTTC. Encoded protein: CASFGGRSNEQFF. V is TRBV6-1 and J is TRBJ2-1; TRBD2 matches at 8 bases. V was clipped by 8 bases and J by 6 bases; unmatched bases: 6. This CDR3 contains 13 residues. Germline V gene sequence: CDR1 MNHNS, CDR2 SASEGT.

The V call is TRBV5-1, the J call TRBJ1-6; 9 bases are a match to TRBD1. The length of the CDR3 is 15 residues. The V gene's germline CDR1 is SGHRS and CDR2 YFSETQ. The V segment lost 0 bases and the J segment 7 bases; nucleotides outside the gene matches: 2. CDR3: CASSLEGQGNSPLHF. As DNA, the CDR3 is TGCGCCAGCAGCTTGGAAGGACAGGGGAATTCACCCCTCCACTTT.

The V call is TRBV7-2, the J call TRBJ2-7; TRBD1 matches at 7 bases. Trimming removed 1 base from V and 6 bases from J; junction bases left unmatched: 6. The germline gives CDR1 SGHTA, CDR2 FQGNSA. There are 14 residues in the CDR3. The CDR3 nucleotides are TGTGCCAGCAGCTTAGGGCAGGGGGAAGGCGAGCAGTACTTC. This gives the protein CASSLGQGEGEQYF.

The CDR3 reads CASKRGSGATGELFF. Here the CDR3 DNA reads TGTGCCAGCAAAAGAGGGTCAGGGGCCACCGGGGAGCTGTTTTTT. The chain uses TRBV11-2 and TRBJ2-2; a possible D gene is TRBD1 (6 bases). The CDR3 has 15 amino acids. Germline CDR1 SGHAT, CDR2 FQNNGV. V dropped 7 bases and J dropped 4 bases, with 16 bases sitting between them.

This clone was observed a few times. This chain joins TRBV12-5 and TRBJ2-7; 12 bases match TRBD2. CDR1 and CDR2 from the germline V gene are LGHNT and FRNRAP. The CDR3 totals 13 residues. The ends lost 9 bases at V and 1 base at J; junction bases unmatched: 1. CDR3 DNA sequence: TGTGCTAGCGGACTAGCGGGGTCCTACGAGCAGTACTTC. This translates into CASGLAGSYEQYF.

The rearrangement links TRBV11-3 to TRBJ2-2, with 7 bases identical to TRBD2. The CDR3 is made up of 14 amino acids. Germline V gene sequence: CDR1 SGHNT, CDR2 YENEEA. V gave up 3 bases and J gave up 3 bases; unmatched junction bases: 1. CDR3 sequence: CASSFGGDTGELFF. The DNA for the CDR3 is TGTGCCAGCAGCTTTGGGGGGGACACCGGGGAGCTGTTTTTT.

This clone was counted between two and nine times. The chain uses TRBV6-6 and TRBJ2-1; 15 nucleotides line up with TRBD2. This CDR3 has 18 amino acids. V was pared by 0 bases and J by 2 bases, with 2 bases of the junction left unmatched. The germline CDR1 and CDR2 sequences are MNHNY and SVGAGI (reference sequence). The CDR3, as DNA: TGTGCCAGCAGTTACTCAGGACTAGCGGGGGGGGCCTACAATGAGCAGTTCTTC. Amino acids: CASSYSGLAGGAYNEQFF.

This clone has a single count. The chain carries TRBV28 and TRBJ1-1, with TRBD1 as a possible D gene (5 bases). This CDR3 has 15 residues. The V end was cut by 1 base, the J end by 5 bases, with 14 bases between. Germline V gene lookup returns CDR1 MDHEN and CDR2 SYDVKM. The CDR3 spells CASSLYPAGMTEAFF. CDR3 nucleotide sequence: TGTGCCAGCAGTTTATATCCGGCAGGGATGACTGAAGCTTTCTTT.